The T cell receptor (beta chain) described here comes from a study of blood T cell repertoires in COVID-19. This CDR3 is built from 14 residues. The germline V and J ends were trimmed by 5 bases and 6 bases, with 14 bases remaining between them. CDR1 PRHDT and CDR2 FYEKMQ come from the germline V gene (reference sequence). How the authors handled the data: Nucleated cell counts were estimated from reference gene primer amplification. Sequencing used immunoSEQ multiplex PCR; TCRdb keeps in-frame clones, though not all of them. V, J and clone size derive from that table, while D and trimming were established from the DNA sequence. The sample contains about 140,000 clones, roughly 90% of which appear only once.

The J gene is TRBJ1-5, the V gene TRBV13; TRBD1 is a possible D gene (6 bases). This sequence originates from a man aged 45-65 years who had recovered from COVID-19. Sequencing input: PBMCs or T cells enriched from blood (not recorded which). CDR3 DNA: TGTGCCAGCAGCCACCGAGGGGGGGCTCAGCCCCAGCATTTT. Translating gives CASSHRGGAQPQHF. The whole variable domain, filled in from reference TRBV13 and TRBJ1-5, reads AAGVIQSPRHLIKEKRETATLKCYPIPRHDTVYWYQQGPGQDPQFLISFYEKMQSDKGSIPDRFSAQQFSDYHSELNMSSLELGDSALYFCASSHRGGAQPQHFGDGTRLSIL.